Listed below are T cell receptor beta chains from one sample, sequenced in a study of cytomegalovirus exposure and HLA in healthy donors. Repertoires were generated with immunoSEQ multiplex PCR, while TCRdb's copy carries only in-frame clones and drops some. The sample contains fewer than 250,000 clones, over 65% of which appear only once. Material for sequencing was PBMCs. These receptors were obtained from a man between 35 and 55 years old in good health and CMV-seropositive. Each CDR3 is given with its conserved first and last residue. A D gene is named only where the DNA matches it firmly. The listing skips clone size in some rows; elsewhere it reads once, few, many or a size class.

v_gene: TRBV12-5; abundance: once; j_gene: TRBJ2-3; d_gene: TRBD2; CDR3nt: TGTGCTAGTGGTTTGTACCAAAAGTCTAGCGGGGGGCGCACAGATACGCAGTATTTT; CDR3aa: CASGLYQKSSGGRTDTQYF
v_gene: TRBV9; abundance: .; j_gene: TRBJ1-5; d_gene: TRBD1; CDR3nt: TGTGCCAGCAGCGGGGGACAGCCTAATCAGCCCCAGCATTTT; CDR3aa: CASSGGQPNQPQHF
v_gene: TRBV6-5; abundance: .; j_gene: TRBJ1-1; d_gene: TRBD1; CDR3nt: TGTGCCAGCAGTGCCCCGAGCAGGGGGCCAGCTTTCTTT; CDR3aa: CASSAPSRGPAFF
v_gene: TRBV5-3; abundance: .; j_gene: TRBJ2-1; d_gene: TRBD2; CDR3nt: TGTGCCAGGCCGGGGCGGGAGAGCTCCTACAATGAGCAGTTCTTC; CDR3aa: CARPGRESSYNEQFF
v_gene: TRBV4-1; abundance: .; j_gene: TRBJ2-7; d_gene: .; CDR3nt: TGCGCCAGCAGCAAAGAAAAAGCGGCCTACGAGCAGTACTTC; CDR3aa: CASSKEKAAYEQYF
v_gene: TRBV7-2; abundance: few; j_gene: TRBJ2-5; d_gene: .; CDR3nt: TGTGCCAGCAGCCACTACCTGGAGACCCAGTACTTC; CDR3aa: CASSHYLETQYF
v_gene: TRBV2; abundance: .; j_gene: TRBJ1-4; d_gene: .; CDR3nt: TGTGCCAGCAGTGAAGCTGGGGGGAGGGTTGAAAAACTGTTTTTT; CDR3aa: CASSEAGGRVEKLFF
v_gene: TRBV7-9; abundance: .; j_gene: TRBJ2-3; d_gene: TRBD2; CDR3nt: TGTGCCAGCAGCTTCGGGACTAGGGTTTCAGATACGCAGTATTTT; CDR3aa: CASSFGTRVSDTQYF
v_gene: TRBV28; abundance: .; j_gene: TRBJ1-6; d_gene: TRBD1; CDR3nt: TGTGCCACCACCGGGGGACAGAATTCACCCCTCCACTTT; CDR3aa: CATTGGQNSPLHF
v_gene: TRBV11-2; abundance: .; j_gene: TRBJ2-1; d_gene: .; CDR3nt: TGTGCCAGCACCCTTAGAGCGCAGGGGGGTGAGCAGTTCTTC; CDR3aa: CASTLRAQGGEQFF
v_gene: TRBV5-6; abundance: .; j_gene: TRBJ1-6; d_gene: .; CDR3nt: TGTGCCAGCAGCACGCGGACAGAAATCCATAATTCACCCCTCCACTTT; CDR3aa: CASSTRTEIHNSPLHF
v_gene: TRBV4-2; abundance: .; j_gene: TRBJ2-3; d_gene: TRBD2; CDR3nt: TGTGCCAGCAGCCAGATAGCGGGCCTCACAGATACGCAGTATTTT; CDR3aa: CASSQIAGLTDTQYF
v_gene: TRBV7-6; abundance: few; j_gene: TRBJ2-7; d_gene: .; CDR3nt: TGTGCCAGCAGCTTAGCGGGGGACACCCTCTCCTACGAGCAGTACTTC; CDR3aa: CASSLAGDTLSYEQYF
v_gene: TRBV11-1; abundance: once; j_gene: TRBJ2-5; d_gene: .; CDR3nt: TGTGCCAGCAGCCCAAGATTCCGGTACCAAGAGACCCAGTACTTC; CDR3aa: CASSPRFRYQETQYF
v_gene: TRBV28; abundance: .; j_gene: TRBJ2-1; d_gene: .; CDR3nt: TGTGCCAGCAGGGACACGACCTCCTACAATGAGCAGTTCTTC; CDR3aa: CASRDTTSYNEQFF